The 17 T cell receptor beta chains below all came from one sample that was sequenced in a study of regulatory T cells in long-lasting Graves disease. iRepertoire HTBI primers and Arm-PCR of CDR3 regions built TCR beta libraries. TCRdb independently ran MiXCR on the multiplex PCR reads; one entry per CDR3 protein. The table shows about 430,000 distinct CDR3 sequences, with 21% occurring only once. Documented time point: persistent/refractory GD, antithyroid drugs over 5 years with positive TRAb. The TCR library was prepared using RNA isolated from PBMCs. Sample: peripheral blood mononuclear cells (PBMCs), taken when the disease was refractory, from a patient treated with antithyroid drugs. These receptor sequences come from a female donor with Graves disease.

V is TRBV7-8 and J is TRBJ2-7; D uncertain. Deletions cut 1 base from V and 3 bases from J, with 16 bases between. The CDR3 covers 16 residues. The V gene's germline CDR1 is SGHVS and CDR2 FQNEAQ. CDR3 sequence: CASSLVPADPDYEQYF. The CDR3 DNA reads TGTGCCAGCAGCTTAGTTCCGGCCGATCCTGACTACGAGCAGTACTTC.

This clonotype was seen repeatedly, ten times or more. The chain uses TRBV12-5 and TRBJ2-1, with TRBD2 matching over 11 bases. The CDR3 covers 17 residues. In germline, CDR1 is LGHNT, CDR2 FRNRAP. V was clipped by 2 bases and J by 3 bases; unmatched bases: 6. In nucleotides, the CDR3 is TGTGCTAGTGGTTTGTCGTCTAGCGGGAGGAACTACAATGAGCAGTTCTTC. Its protein product is CASGLSSSGRNYNEQFF.

In this sample, this clonotype turned up a few times. This chain uses TRBV10-3 with TRBJ1-3; 7 bases agree with TRBD1. The ends lost 6 bases at V and 2 bases at J; junction bases unmatched: 1. Germline CDR1 is ENHRY and CDR2 is SYGVKD. CDR3 size: 13 residues. CDR3 sequence (DNA): TGTGCCATCAGGGGACAGCCTGGAAACACCATATATTTT. Its translation is CAIRGQPGNTIYF.

This chain uses TRBV9 with TRBJ1-1; no clear D gene. Trimming shortened V by 3 bases and J by 0 bases, and 9 bases separated the two germline ends. The length of the CDR3 is 14 residues. Looked up from germline, CDR1 is SGDLS and CDR2 is YYNGEE. Written as DNA, the CDR3 is TGTGCCAGCAGCGGGAAAGGGATGAACACTGAAGCTTTCTTT. This encodes CASSGKGMNTEAFF.

This clonotype was recorded a few times. The chain has TRBV2 and TRBJ2-7, with 11 bases identical to TRBD2. The germline V gene has CDR1 SNHLY and CDR2 FYNNEI. With V trimmed by 8 bases and J by 7 bases, 10 bases remained unmatched. This CDR3 spans 14 amino acids. CDR3 loop: CASSGLAAPFEQYF. The CDR3 DNA follows: TGTGCCAGCTCGGGACTAGCGGCCCCCTTTGAGCAGTACTTC.

This sequence joins TRBV7-2 and TRBJ1-2; possible D gene TRBD1, 6 bases. Germline V gene lookup returns CDR1 SGHTA and CDR2 FQGNSA. The CDR3 loop spans 15 amino acids. The V and J ends lost 1 base and 4 bases respectively, with 13 bases between them. The chain's CDR3 is CASSLEHRAVYGYTF. DNA for the CDR3: TGTGCCAGCAGCTTAGAGCACAGGGCGGTCTATGGCTACACCTTC.

The rearrangement uses TRBV19 and TRBJ1-5; D call uncertain. Trimming removed 5 bases from V and 0 bases from J, with 11 bases in between. This CDR3 is built from 15 residues. Looked up from germline, CDR1 is LNHDA and CDR2 is SQIVND (reference sequence). CDR3: CASSVGPDSNQPQHF. The CDR3 DNA reads TGTGCCAGTAGTGTTGGACCGGATAGCAATCAGCCCCAGCATTTT.

This clonotype showed up many times. V usage is TRBV12-3 or TRBV12-4 and J usage is TRBJ1-1, with 8 bases lining up with TRBD1. Trimming cost V 5 bases and J 2 bases; bases outside gene matches: 10. CDR3 length equals 16 residues. The CDR3 DNA is TGTGCCAGCAGTCCTCCAGGGGGCTCATTTAACACTGAAGCTTTCTTT. It specifies CASSPPGGSFNTEAFF.

The chain joins TRBV7-9 to TRBJ1-3, with TRBD1 as a possible D gene (5 bases). CDR3 length equals 18 residues. Germline-derived CDR1 and CDR2 are SEHNR and FQNEAQ (reference sequence). With 3 bases removed from V and 1 base from J, the gap between germline ends came to 19 bases. This CDR3 is CASSFLPKGPQSGNTIYF. DNA for the CDR3: TGTGCCAGCAGCTTCCTCCCCAAGGGGCCCCAGTCTGGAAACACCATATATTTT.

Many counts were recorded for this clonotype. The chain uses TRBV7-8 and TRBJ1-4; 12 bases are shared with TRBD1. The CDR3 sequence is 13 residues long. Germline CDR1 is SGHVS and CDR2 is FQNEAQ. J was trimmed by 8 bases and V by 8 bases; bases with no gene match: 3. The CDR3 coding sequence is TGTGCCAGCGGGGACAGGGGGCAAGAAAAACTGTTTTTT. Translating it yields CASGDRGQEKLFF. The complete variable domain, with remaining parts taken from reference TRBV7-8 and TRBJ1-4, reads GAGVSQSPRYKVAKRGQDVALRCDPISGHVSLFWYQQALGQGPEFLTYFQNEAQLDKSGLPSDRFFAERPEGSVSTLKIQRTQQEDSAVYLCASGDRGQEKLFFGSGTQLSVL.

The chain links TRBV5-1 to TRBJ2-7; 12 bases line up with TRBD2. Germline CDR1 and CDR2: SGHRS and YFSETQ. J was trimmed by 0 bases and V by 4 bases; bases with no gene match: 5. This CDR3 comprises 16 residues. CDR3 in amino acids: CASSVTSGSSSYEQYF. The DNA for the CDR3 is TGCGCCAGCAGCGTGACTAGCGGGAGCAGCTCCTACGAGCAGTACTTC.

In its sample, this clonotype was seen a few times. DNA of the CDR3: TGCGCCAGCAGCTTGGACCGAACTTCGGGAGAGACCCAGTACTTC. Translated, it gives CASSLDRTSGETQYF. The chain recombines TRBV5-1 with TRBJ2-5, with no clear D. The CDR3 spans 15 residues. Deletions cut 0 bases from V and 4 bases from J, with 13 bases between. Germline CDR1 is SGHRS and CDR2 is YFSETQ.

This clonotype was counted many times. This chain links TRBV24-1 with TRBJ2-5; the match to TRBD1 covers 8 bases. After removal of 7 bases from V and 7 bases from J, the junction contained 4 bases not matched to a gene. The CDR3 totals 12 residues. Germline lookup yields CDR1 KGHDR and CDR2 SFDVKD. The CDR3 protein is CATSPTGGTQYF. The CDR3 DNA follows: TGTGCCACCAGCCCCACAGGGGGGACCCAGTACTTC.

This clonotype showed up just once. One base separates it from a far larger clone, so it is likely a read error. The V call is TRBV2, the J call TRBJ1-1; a possible D gene is TRBD1 (6 bases). The germline CDR1 and CDR2 sequences are SNHLY and FYNNEI. CDR3 length: 14 residues. The ends were cut back, 6 bases at V and 10 bases at J, with 21 bases in the middle. The DNA for the CDR3 is TGTGCCAGCAGACCAACCGGGACATTGGTAGTAGCTTTCTTT. It translates to CASRPTGTLVVAFF.

To note about this clonotype: A much larger clonotype is one base distant, so this may be a read error. This chain links TRBV28 with TRBJ1-2; no clear D gene. With 4 bases removed from V and 8 bases from J, the gap between germline ends came to 23 bases. Germline CDR1 is MDHEN and CDR2 is SYDVKM. The CDR3 extends over 16 amino acids. The CDR3 DNA follows: TGTGCCAGCAGTTACCCTTACATGGGCCCGCCGGGAGGCTACACCTTC. Translation gives CASSYPYMGPPGGYTF.

This clonotype was detected many times. V usage is TRBV9 and J usage is TRBJ2-7, with D perhaps assigned TRBD1 or TRBD2 (5 bases each). There are 15 residues in the CDR3. Germline V gene sequence: CDR1 SGDLS, CDR2 YYNGEE. Trimming left V 0 bases short and J 1 base short, with 11 bases between. The CDR3 region has the DNA TGTGCCAGCAGCGTAGCTGAGGGGCAGTCCTACGAGCAGTACTTC. Amino acid sequence: CASSVAEGQSYEQYF. Variable domain in full (rest from reference TRBV9 and TRBJ2-7): DSGVTQTPKHLITATGQRVTLRCSPRSGDLSVYWYQQSLDQGLQFLIQYYNGEERAKGNILERFSAQQFPDLHSELNLSSLELGDSALYFCASSVAEGQSYEQYFGPGTRLTVT.

This clonotype came up many times. This chain connects TRBV28 to TRBJ1-4; a possible D gene is TRBD1 (6 bases). Germline CDR1 reads MDHEN; CDR2 reads SYDVKM. This CDR3 is built from 14 residues. V lost 5 bases and J 7 bases, leaving 14 bases between the germline ends. The CDR3 here is CASSPNRAGEKLFF. The DNA for the CDR3 is TGTGCCAGCAGTCCAAACAGGGCCGGTGAAAAACTGTTTTTT.